This record covers a single TCR beta chain. The antigen remains unidentified. This record comes from a study of OX40 agonist ivuxolimab in advanced cancers. As for the study in general: Partial responses were achieved by three patients, of whom one had hepatocellular carcinoma and two had cutaneous melanoma.

Sampling of blood occurred at baseline, cycle 4 day 1, and cycle 7 day 1. Sequencing was performed with immunoSEQ multiplex PCR; in TCRdb, only in-frame clones are kept and a portion is missing. Of tens of thousands of clones listed, 86% are singletons. Broader study findings: Expanded clones belonging to CD8+ T cells outnumbered, on average, those of CD4+. The investigators did not determine what antigen specificity the expanded peripheral T cells had.

Sequencing used CD4+ or CD8+ T cells sorted from blood, obtained in a trial of the OX40 agonist ivuxolimab. This TCR came from an adult with an advanced solid tumor such as melanoma, head and neck, liver or kidney cancer.

CDR3 nucleotide sequence: TGTGCCAGCAGCGAAGGAGGGTACTATGGCTACACCTTC. This translates into CASSEGGYYGYTF. This sequence joins TRBV7-9 and TRBJ1-2; D gene uncertain. This CDR3 is built from 13 residues. V lost 5 bases, J lost 3 bases, and 10 bases lay in between. The germline V gene encodes CDR1 SEHNR and CDR2 FQNEAQ (reference sequence).